The 26 T cell receptor beta chains given below trace back to one sample, sequenced in a study of T-cell reconstitution after alpha-beta-depleted transplantation in children. Researchers prepared the TCRbeta library using unique molecular identifiers, the study reports. TCRdb re-analysed the PCR reads in MiXCR, keeping a single row per CDR3 protein. The table records a few hundred thousand distinct CDR3 sequences, roughly 10% of them present only once. The source material was PBMCs, sampled before TCRalphabeta/CD19-depleted stem cell transplant. The receptors originated from a child younger than two with acute myeloid leukemia, due to receive a stem cell transplant.

There are many counts of this clonotype. CDR3 DNA: TGTGCCAGCAGCTCGAGGACTAGCGGGTTACACAATGAGCAGTTCTTC. Amino acid sequence: CASSSRTSGLHNEQFF. This chain uses TRBV5-4 with TRBJ2-1; 11 bases are shared with TRBD2. The trim removed 3 bases at V and 5 bases at J, leaving 7 bases unmatched. CDR1 is SGHNT and CDR2 is YYREEE in the germline V gene (reference sequence). CDR3 length: 16 amino acids.

This clonotype was seen repeatedly, ten times or more. The chain joins TRBV5-1 to TRBJ2-7; 8 bases agree with TRBD2. The ends lost 4 bases at V and 5 bases at J; junction bases unmatched: 11. The CDR3 has 15 amino acids. CDR1 is SGHRS and CDR2 is YFSETQ in the germline V gene. The CDR3, as DNA: TGCGCCAGCAGCCTACCCTCGGGGGGGAGGGACGAGCAGTACTTC. This sequence encodes CASSLPSGGRDEQYF.

Worth noting for this clonotype: This may be a read error, as it is one base from a much larger clone. J is TRBJ2-1 and V is TRBV6-4; D tentatively fits TRBD1 or TRBD2 (5 bases each). Trimming removed 4 bases at V and 8 bases at J, with 9 bases between. This CDR3 has 12 residues. Looked up from germline, CDR1 is MRHNA and CDR2 is SNTAGT. CDR3 in amino acids: CASSAGDHEQFF. CDR3 DNA sequence: TGTGCCAGCAGTGCCGGGGACCATGAGCAGTTCTTC.

This clonotype came up many times. The chain has TRBV12-3 or TRBV12-4 and TRBJ2-7; TRBD1 agrees at 7 bases. V lost 2 bases and J lost 0; bases outside the gene matches: 4. CDR3 length: 15 residues. CDR3 nucleotides: TGTGCCAGCAGTTTAAGGGGACAGAACTCCTACGAGCAGTACTTC. As protein: CASSLRGQNSYEQYF.

This clonotype was seen repeatedly, ten times or more. This CDR3 reads CSALNPQGGGNSGANVLTF. The CDR3 nucleotides read TGCAGTGCTCTAAACCCACAGGGAGGGGGGAACTCTGGGGCCAACGTCCTGACTTTC. The rearrangement links TRBV20-1 to TRBJ2-6, with a weak D call TRBD2 (7 bases). Germline loops: CDR1 DFQATT, CDR2 SNEGSKA (reference sequence). V was pared by 5 bases and J by 0 bases, with 23 bases between. The CDR3 is 19 residues long.

This clonotype was observed many times. The CDR3 is CASSRWRGDSYEQYF. The DNA of the CDR3 is TGTGCCAGTAGCCGTTGGCGGGGGGACTCCTACGAGCAGTACTTC. The chain employs TRBV19 and TRBJ2-7; 8 nucleotides match TRBD2. V was pared by 6 bases and J by 0 bases, with 7 bases of the junction left unmatched. CDR3 length: 15 residues. Germline values: CDR1 LNHDA, CDR2 SQIVND (reference sequence). The complete variable domain, with remaining parts taken from reference TRBV19 and TRBJ2-7, reads DGGITQSPKYLFRKEGQNVTLSCEQNLNHDAMYWYRQDPGQGLRLIYYSQIVNDFQKGDIAEGYSVSREKKESFPLTVTSAQKNPTAFYLCASSRWRGDSYEQYFGPGTRLTVT.

This clonotype was observed at least ten times. The chain recombines TRBV18 with TRBJ2-4, with unresolved D. Trimming left V 6 bases short and J 6 bases short, with 15 bases between. Germline V lookup: CDR1 KGHSH, CDR2 LQKENI. This CDR3 contains 14 residues. CDR3 amino acids: CASSPSQELNIQYF. The CDR3 DNA reads as TGTGCCAGCTCCCCTTCCCAAGAGCTAAACATTCAGTACTTC. Full variable domain (outside the CDR3, taken from reference TRBV18 and TRBJ2-4): NAGVMQNPRHLVRRRGQEARLRCSPMKGHSHVYWYRQLPEEGLKFMVYLQKENIIDESGMPKERFSAEFPKEGPSILRIQQVVRGDSAAYFCASSPSQELNIQYFGAGTRLSVL.

This clonotype was detected many times. The chain carries TRBV5-8 and TRBJ2-7; 8 nucleotides match TRBD1. Trimming removed 3 bases from V and 3 bases from J; junction bases left unmatched: 5. The CDR3 runs 14 residues. The germline V gene encodes CDR1 SGHTS and CDR2 YDEGEE. CDR3: CASSWRTGFYEQYF. The CDR3 DNA is TGTGCCAGCAGCTGGAGGACAGGGTTCTACGAGCAGTACTTC.

This clonotype was seen repeatedly, ten times or more. The chain carries TRBV7-2 and TRBJ2-7, with 10 bases matching TRBD2. This CDR3 region has 14 residues. The ends lost 1 base at V and 7 bases at J; junction bases unmatched: 4. CDR1 and CDR2 from the germline V gene are SGHTA and FQGNSA. The CDR3 nucleotides read TGTGCCAGCAGCTTAGGAGCGGGAGGGCGTGAGCAGTACTTC. Translating gives CASSLGAGGREQYF.

A few counts support this clonotype. This rearrangement joins TRBV13 to TRBJ2-7; no reliable D call. V lost 4 bases to trimming and J lost 4 bases, with 14 bases between them. Germline assignment: CDR1 PRHDT and CDR2 FYEKMQ (reference sequence). This CDR3 has 14 residues. Here the CDR3 reads CASSSQEGSYEQYF. The CDR3 DNA is TGTGCCAGCAGCTCCCAGGAAGGCTCGTACGAGCAGTACTTC.

This clonotype was observed at least ten times. This chain links TRBV5-1 with TRBJ1-2, with D possibly being TRBD1 (6 bases). Per germline, CDR1 SGHRS and CDR2 YFSETQ. The CDR3 totals 14 residues. V lost 2 bases to trimming and J lost 6 bases, with 14 bases between them. The CDR3 nucleotides are TGCGCCAGCAGCTTCGGGACATCGAGAGATGGCTACACCTTC. Translation gives CASSFGTSRDGYTF.

This clonotype was counted many times. The rearrangement joins TRBV10-3 to TRBJ2-7; no clear D gene. The V gene's germline CDR1 is ENHRY and CDR2 SYGVKD. The CDR3 is made up of 11 amino acids. V was clipped by 2 bases and J by 4 bases, with 3 bases between them. CDR3: CAISEGYEQYF. DNA for the CDR3: TGTGCCATCAGTGAGGGTTACGAGCAGTACTTC.

In its sample, this clonotype was seen many times. The chain has TRBV5-6 and TRBJ2-4; 8 bases line up with TRBD2. CDR3 length: 15 amino acids. The junction had 4 bases not matched to a gene; V was cut back by 4 bases and J by 1 base. Germline V gives CDR1 SGHDT, CDR2 YYEEEE. The CDR3 region has the DNA TGTGCCAGCAGCCGGACTAGCTGGGCCAAAAACATTCAGTACTTC. As protein: CASSRTSWAKNIQYF. Looking up the rest from reference TRBV5-6 and TRBJ2-4 gives the full variable domain: DAGVTQSPTHLIKTRGQQVTLRCSPKSGHDTVSWYQQALGQGPQFIFQYYEEEERQRGNFPDRFSGHQFPNYSSELNVNALLLGDSALYLCASSRTSWAKNIQYFGAGTRLSVL.

This clonotype was seen many times. The chain uses TRBV18 and TRBJ1-2, with 11 bases identical to TRBD1. This CDR3 is built from 14 residues. Germline V gives CDR1 KGHSH, CDR2 LQKENI. J was trimmed by 3 bases and V by 4 bases; bases with no gene match: 1. CDR3 protein: CASSRGQGDYGYTF. CDR3 sequence (DNA): TGTGCCAGCTCACGGGGACAGGGGGACTATGGCTACACCTTC.

This clonotype appeared many times. The rearrangement links TRBV29-1 to TRBJ1-1; possible D gene TRBD1, 5 bases. Germline V CDR1 and CDR2: SQVTM, ANQGSEA. The CDR3 sequence is 11 residues long. V was clipped by 4 bases and J by 6 bases, with 9 bases between them. The CDR3 loop is CSVAGGSEAFF. CDR3 sequence (DNA): TGCAGCGTTGCCGGGGGGTCTGAAGCTTTCTTT.

The table lists this clonotype with many counts. This rearrangement joins TRBV7-8 to TRBJ2-7; D uncertain. Germline lookup yields CDR1 SGHVS and CDR2 FQNEAQ. The CDR3 runs to 15 residues. Trimming shortened V by 0 bases and J by 4 bases, and 13 bases separated the two germline ends. The CDR3, as DNA: TGTGCCAGCAGCTTAGCGCGGAGTAGCTTATACGAGCAGTACTTC. Its translation: CASSLARSSLYEQYF. Filled out from reference TRBV7-8 and TRBJ2-7, the complete variable domain reads GAGVSQSPRYKVAKRGQDVALRCDPISGHVSLFWYQQALGQGPEFLTYFQNEAQLDKSGLPSDRFFAERPEGSVSTLKIQRTQQEDSAVYLCASSLARSSLYEQYFGPGTRLTVT.

At least ten counts were recorded for this clonotype. The chain couples TRBV5-1 to TRBJ2-3; no definite D call. The CDR3 has 13 residues. Germline CDR1 reads SGHRS; CDR2 reads YFSETQ. V lost 4 bases to trimming and J lost 2 bases, with 8 bases between them. The DNA for the CDR3 is TGCGCCAGCAGCCGTCAGTTCACAGATACGCAGTATTTT. Its protein is CASSRQFTDTQYF. Filled out from reference TRBV5-1 and TRBJ2-3, the complete variable domain reads KAGVTQTPRYLIKTRGQQVTLSCSPISGHRSVSWYQQTPGQGLQFLFEYFSETQRNKGNFPGRFSGRQFSNSRSEMNVSTLELGDSALYLCASSRQFTDTQYFGPGTRLTVL.

This clonotype has a count of ten or more. The chain uses TRBV6-1 and TRBJ1-5, with a possible D match to TRBD1 (5 bases). The CDR3 extends over 15 amino acids. Deletions cut 4 bases from V and 1 base from J, with 11 bases between. Per the germline V gene, CDR1 is MNHNS and CDR2 is SASEGT. Here the CDR3 reads CASSASRGSNQPQHF. The CDR3 coding sequence is TGTGCCAGCAGTGCTTCGCGGGGGAGCAATCAGCCCCAGCATTTT.

This clonotype was recorded many times. This chain uses TRBV6-1 with TRBJ1-2, with no clear D. CDR3 length equals 16 residues. The V gene's germline CDR1 is MNHNS and CDR2 SASEGT. Trimming cost V 2 bases and J 5 bases, with 18 bases left between them. CDR3 DNA sequence: TGTGCCAGCAGTGAACGTGAAGGGTACGCTCGGTATGGCTACACCTTC. It translates to CASSEREGYARYGYTF.

This clonotype was picked up many times. The chain uses TRBV10-2 and TRBJ2-7, with 13 nucleotides matching TRBD2. Trimming removed 6 bases from V and 3 bases from J; junction bases left unmatched: 5. The CDR3 length is 15 residues. Germline-derived CDR1 and CDR2 are WSHSY and SAAADI. CDR3 nucleotide sequence: TGCGCCAGCAGATTACTAGCGGGGGGGCTCTACGAGCAGTACTTC. It yields the protein CASRLLAGGLYEQYF.

This clonotype was observed many times. The chain joins TRBV28 to TRBJ1-5; possible D gene TRBD1, 6 bases. The CDR3 length is 12 residues. The germline V and J ends were trimmed by 5 bases and 11 bases, with 13 bases remaining between them. Germline V lookup: CDR1 MDHEN, CDR2 SYDVKM. The CDR3 reads CASSRGGRAQHF. CDR3 nucleotide sequence: TGTGCCAGCAGTCGAGGGGGTAGGGCCCAGCATTTT.

This clonotype was counted at least ten times. CDR3 amino acids: CASSSQAPHGYTF. The CDR3 DNA reads TGTGCCAGCAGCTCACAGGCCCCTCATGGCTACACCTTC. This chain uses TRBV6-6 with TRBJ1-2; D may be TRBD1 (5 bases). The germline V gene encodes CDR1 MNHNY and CDR2 SVGAGI (reference sequence). There are 13 residues in the CDR3. Trimming cost V 6 bases and J 6 bases, with 14 bases left between them.

This clonotype was detected ten times or more. The genes are TRBV6-5 and TRBJ2-1; TRBD1 matches at 7 bases. The germline V gene has CDR1 MNHEY and CDR2 SVGAGI. V shed 0 bases, J shed 3 bases, and the junction held 2 bases outside the gene matches. The CDR3 runs to 15 residues. DNA of the CDR3: TGTGCCAGCAGTTACTCCTGGGACAGCTACAATGAGCAGTTCTTC. Encoded protein: CASSYSWDSYNEQFF.

This clonotype was seen at least ten times. Here the CDR3 DNA reads TGCAGTGCTACGCGGGCGAGCACAGATACGCAGTATTTT. Translation gives CSATRASTDTQYF. The chain employs TRBV20-1 and TRBJ2-3, with D possibly matching TRBD2 (5 bases). The V gene lost 4 bases and the J gene lost 0 bases, with 8 bases spanning the gap. The germline V gene encodes CDR1 DFQATT and CDR2 SNEGSKA (reference sequence). The CDR3 consists of 13 residues.

This clonotype was counted a few times. CDR3 sequence: CSARRGPGTEAFF. The CDR3 DNA is TGCAGTGCCCGCCGGGGACCGGGCACTGAAGCTTTCTTT. J is TRBJ1-1 and V is TRBV20-1; possible D gene TRBD1, 5 bases. CDR1 is DFQATT, CDR2 SNEGSKA, per germline (reference sequence). The CDR3 is 13 amino acids. V was shortened by 6 bases and J by 4 bases, with 15 bases between the two germline ends.

For this clonotype: It is likely a read error, because the conserved phenylalanine at the end of the CDR3 is missing. This chain uses TRBV5-1 with TRBJ2-7; D unresolved. The ends were cut back, 3 bases at V and 3 bases at J, with 7 bases in the middle. The CDR3 consists of 12 residues. Germline assignment: CDR1 SGHRS and CDR2 YFSETQ. This CDR3 is CASSWNSYEQYL. CDR3 nucleotide sequence: TGCGCCAGCAGCTGGAACAGCTACGAGCAGTACCTC.